The 21 T cell receptor beta chains below were found in one sample sequenced in a study of early T cells in non-severe SARS-CoV-2 infection. TCRdb itself ran the 5' RACE reads through MiXCR, one entry per CDR3 protein. The sample carries more than 90,000 distinct CDR3 sequences, around 10% recorded once. The sequencing sample was made of whole blood. The receptors were sampled from an adult who was a healthcare worker with PCR-confirmed SARS-CoV-2 infection or an uninfected control (not recorded which).

The genes are TRBV7-9 and TRBJ2-1, with D unresolved. The CDR3 consists of 12 residues. Germline V lookup: CDR1 SEHNR, CDR2 FQNEAQ (reference sequence). The V end lost 1 base, the J end lost 13 bases, and 11 bases lay between the germline ends. The CDR3 DNA sequence: TGTGCCAGCAGCTTAGTTCGTGACTCACAGTTCTTC. Amino acids: CASSLVRDSQFF.

The chain uses TRBV18 and TRBJ2-5, with D uncertain. V lost 8 bases and J 5 bases, leaving 6 bases between the germline ends. Germline CDR1 and CDR2: KGHSH and LQKENI. The CDR3 spans 10 residues. The CDR3 reads CASKGETQYF. The CDR3 coding sequence is TGTGCCAGCAAAGGGGAGACCCAGTACTTC.

Comments on this clonotype: Possible read error: a much larger clone is one base away. The chain combines TRBV6-5 with TRBJ2-7; D might be TRBD2 (5 bases). V lost 6 bases and J 11 bases, leaving 14 bases between the germline ends. CDR1 MNHEY and CDR2 SVGAGI come from the germline V gene. The CDR3 totals 11 residues. CDR3 DNA sequence: TGTGCCAGCAGAGCCCCTATGGGAGAGTACTTC. Its translation is CASRAPMGEYF.

This clonotype appeared many times. The chain recombines TRBV11-2 with TRBJ2-7; 12 nucleotides match TRBD2. The CDR3 sequence is 15 residues long. Germline loops: CDR1 SGHAT, CDR2 FQNNGV. J gave up 4 bases and V 5 bases, and 6 bases lay outside the gene matches. The CDR3 DNA sequence: TGTGCCAGCAGCACGACTAGCGGGGGACATTACGAGCAGTACTTC. Translated, it gives CASSTTSGGHYEQYF.

The J gene is TRBJ2-1, the V gene TRBV2; D gene uncertain. Per germline, CDR1 SNHLY and CDR2 FYNNEI. The CDR3 sequence is 16 residues long. V was cut by 6 bases and J by 6 bases, with 21 bases left in between. CDR3 sequence: CASSLFSGSPGNEQFF. CDR3 nucleotide sequence: TGTGCCAGCAGCTTATTTTCCGGGTCCCCCGGCAATGAGCAGTTCTTC.

V usage is TRBV9 and J usage is TRBJ2-7, with D perhaps TRBD1 (5 bases). Germline loops: CDR1 SGDLS, CDR2 YYNGEE. V was shortened by 4 bases and J by 4 bases, with 12 bases between the two germline ends. There are 13 residues in the CDR3. The CDR3, as DNA: TGTGCCAGCAGCTTCGACAGCAATTACGAGCAGTACTTC. Translation gives CASSFDSNYEQYF.

This clonotype was picked up many times. The V call is TRBV30, the J call TRBJ1-4; 8 bases map to TRBD1. The CDR3 sequence is 13 residues long. The V segment lost 3 bases and the J segment 8 bases; nucleotides outside the gene matches: 5. Germline V gene lookup returns CDR1 GTSNPN and CDR2 SVGIG (reference sequence). The CDR3 region has the DNA TGTGCCTGGAGCAGGACAGGGCTAGAAAAACTGTTTTTT. This encodes CAWSRTGLEKLFF.

The sample holds a few counts of this clonotype. The chain combines TRBV5-1 with TRBJ1-5, with no clear D. The germline CDR1 and CDR2 sequences are SGHRS and YFSETQ. V gave up 4 bases and J gave up 2 bases, with 10 bases separating them. CDR3 length equals 14 residues. Here the CDR3 DNA reads TGCGCCAGCAGCGAGGGATCGGGCAATCAGCCCCAGCATTTT. Protein product: CASSEGSGNQPQHF.

This clonotype has just a few counts. V and J are TRBV15 and TRBJ2-3, with 7 nucleotides matching TRBD2. CDR3 size: 17 residues. Germline lookup yields CDR1 LNHNV and CDR2 YYDKDF (reference sequence). V gave up 0 bases and J gave up 3 bases; unmatched junction bases: 9. CDR3 sequence reads: CATSREPSGRETDTQYF. CDR3 nucleotides: TGTGCCACCAGCAGAGAGCCTAGCGGCAGAGAAACAGATACGCAGTATTTT.

A few counts support this clonotype. The chain joins TRBV7-2 to TRBJ2-3; no clear D. In germline, CDR1 is SGHTA, CDR2 FQGNSA. V lost 3 bases, J lost 3 bases, and 4 bases lay in between. The CDR3 consists of 12 residues. DNA of the CDR3: TGTGCCAGCAGCTTGCTAACAGATACGCAGTATTTT. Protein product: CASSLLTDTQYF.

This clonotype has more than one count but fewer than ten. The chain carries TRBV7-3 and TRBJ2-2; 10 bases are shared with TRBD2. This CDR3 comprises 16 residues. Germline assignment: CDR1 SGHTA and CDR2 FQGTGA. Trimming removed 8 bases from V and 7 bases from J; junction bases left unmatched: 13. The CDR3 region is CASSSVASGSSGELFF. Written as DNA, the CDR3 is TGTGCCAGCTCCAGTGTCGCTAGCGGGAGCAGCGGGGAGCTGTTTTTT.

The CDR3 protein is CASSPDRDVEQYF. DNA of the CDR3: TGTGCCAGCAGTCCGGACAGGGATGTCGAGCAGTACTTC. V usage is TRBV7-8 and J usage is TRBJ2-7, with 8 nucleotides matching TRBD1. J gave up 6 bases and V 6 bases, and 7 bases lay outside the gene matches. This CDR3 is 13 amino acids long. CDR1 and CDR2 (germline): SGHVS, FQNEAQ.

The rearrangement uses TRBV7-8 and TRBJ2-3; 13 bases fit TRBD2. Germline CDR1 reads SGHVS; CDR2 reads FQNEAQ. The CDR3 totals 16 residues. The trim removed 4 bases at V and 5 bases at J, leaving 6 bases unmatched. DNA for the CDR3: TGTGCCAGCAGCTCCCGACTAGCGGGGGGTGGAGATACGCAGTATTTT. Residues: CASSSRLAGGGDTQYF.

This clonotype was seen a handful of times. The chain couples TRBV25-1 to TRBJ2-2; possible D gene TRBD1, 6 bases. V was cut by 6 bases and J by 4 bases, with 18 bases left in between. CDR1 is MGHDK and CDR2 is SYGVNS in the germline V gene. The CDR3 contains 16 residues. CDR3 coding DNA: TGTGCCAGCAGCCGGGACACCGTAGGGAGCACCGGGGAGCTGTTTTTT. Protein sequence: CASSRDTVGSTGELFF.

The table lists this clonotype with a few counts. V usage is TRBV5-1 and J usage is TRBJ2-7, with D perhaps TRBD2 (6 bases). Germline assignment: CDR1 SGHRS and CDR2 YFSETQ. This CDR3 contains 12 residues. With 6 bases removed from V and 2 bases from J, the gap between germline ends came to 9 bases. CDR3 protein: CASTGGAYEQYF. CDR3 coding DNA: TGCGCCAGCACTGGCGGGGCCTACGAGCAGTACTTC.

The chain joins TRBV7-9 to TRBJ2-3; no clear D. The CDR3 is made up of 15 amino acids. V was trimmed by 5 bases and J by 3 bases, leaving 15 bases between them. In germline, CDR1 is SEHNR, CDR2 FQNEAQ (reference sequence). CDR3 bases: TGTGCCAGCAGCCGCCGTAAGGGTGCAACAGATACGCAGTATTTT. Encoded protein: CASSRRKGATDTQYF.

The V and J genes are TRBV4-2 and TRBJ2-7; D tentatively fits TRBD1 or TRBD2 (5 bases each). Trimming removed 0 bases at V and 5 bases at J, with 8 bases between. This CDR3 has 13 amino acids. Germline CDR1 and CDR2: LGHNA and YNFKEQ. CDR3 sequence: CASSQEGVNEQYF. The CDR3 DNA follows: TGTGCCAGCAGCCAAGAGGGGGTTAACGAGCAGTACTTC.

The V gene is TRBV28, the J gene TRBJ1-5; TRBD1 agrees at 7 bases. After removal of 6 bases from V and 4 bases from J, the junction contained 9 bases not matched to a gene. Germline CDR1 is MDHEN and CDR2 is SYDVKM. The CDR3 is 15 amino acids. DNA of the CDR3: TGTGCCAGCAGCCCGACAGGGAGGTCGAATCAGCCCCAGCATTTT. As protein: CASSPTGRSNQPQHF.

CDR3 sequence reads: CASSLFLPNTEAFF. The CDR3 DNA reads as TGTGCCAGCAGCTTATTCCTACCTAACACTGAAGCTTTCTTT. The chain employs TRBV7-9 and TRBJ1-1; D is uncertain. Germline-derived CDR1 and CDR2 are SEHNR and FQNEAQ (reference sequence). V was pared by 2 bases and J by 2 bases, with 9 bases between. This CDR3 contains 14 residues.

This clonotype was seen only a few times. The chain carries TRBV7-9 and TRBJ2-5; D remains ambiguous. V lost 7 bases, J lost 2 bases, and 5 bases lay in between. Germline loops: CDR1 SEHNR, CDR2 FQNEAQ (reference sequence). CDR3 length equals 11 residues. CDR3 bases: TGTGCCAGCACCTTTCAAGAGACCCAGTACTTC. Translated: CASTFQETQYF.

This clonotype was detected only a few times. The chain combines TRBV14 with TRBJ1-1; D perhaps matches TRBD1 (5 bases). Germline V gene sequence: CDR1 SGHDN, CDR2 FVKESK. V lost 0 bases to trimming and J lost 1 base, with 12 bases between them. CDR3 length equals 16 residues. The CDR3 region is CASSQDPPDRNTEAFF. The DNA of the CDR3 is TGTGCCAGCAGCCAAGATCCCCCCGACAGGAACACTGAAGCTTTCTTT.